This T cell receptor (beta chain) was recovered during a study of T cells expressing NK-cell markers. Whole-study findings and limits: The share of CD8+ T cells held by dominant NKG2C+ clonotypes was about 1.0-7.5% in several donors. In a few donors, dominant clonotypes made up about 28.3-65% of CD3+CD56-NKG2C+ cells.

Concerning this clonotype: Its antigen is not known.

This CDR3 has 14 residues. Per germline, CDR1 SGHRS and CDR2 YFSETQ. TCRdb reprocessed the 5' RACE reads and reports one entry per CDR3 protein, with no DNA. Recorded for this sample: hundreds of thousands of distinct CDR3 sequences. Sequenced: blood T cells: a sorted CD56 or NKG2C T cell subset, CD4+ or CD8+ T cells, or bulk PBMC T cells (not recorded which). The TCR sequence derives from a woman aged 18-69 years in good health. The chain links TRBV5-1 to TRBJ2-3. The CDR3 loop is CASSLIGSTDTQYF.